The 24 T cell receptor beta chains below were found in one sample sequenced in a study of CD8+CD57+ T cells in acquired aplastic anemia (dated by TCRdb to the late 2010s). Sequenced on an Illumina HiSeq 2000. TCR beta VDJ combination and CDR3 sequence profiling used genomic DNA as the template. The public reads were reanalyzed by TCRdb: fastp trimming at Q25, MiXCR alignment, in-frame beta chains only. Each entry merges the rows of one CDR3 protein and shows their most common DNA and genes. The sample contains around 170,000 distinct CDR3 sequences, approximately 48% of them found a single time. The biggest ten clones account for 9.7% of the sample. Patients chosen for sequencing had shown expansion of CD8+CD57+ cells by flow cytometry. The sample taken for sequencing was sorted CD4+, CD8+, or CD8+CD57+ T cells (not recorded which) from PBMCs. The receptors stem from a human donor with aplastic anemia.

The CDR3 nucleotides read TGTGCCAGCGGAGTGAACTCTGGAAACACCATATATTTT. Protein product: CASGVNSGNTIYF. The chain joins TRBV2 to TRBJ1-3, with D uncertain. CDR3 length equals 13 residues. Germline assignment: CDR1 SNHLY and CDR2 FYNNEI. V lost 8 bases, J lost 0 bases, and 8 bases lay in between.

This clonotype was seen a single time. The chain links TRBV9 to TRBJ2-7; D call uncertain. Per the germline V gene, CDR1 is SGDLS and CDR2 is YYNGEE. The CDR3 totals 14 residues. V was shortened by 0 bases and J by 2 bases, with 9 bases between the two germline ends. As DNA, the CDR3 is TGTGCCAGCAGCGTAGCTTTTGGGGCCTACGAGCAGTACTTC. Translation gives CASSVAFGAYEQYF.

The chain recombines TRBV10-3 with TRBJ1-1, with 8 bases identical to TRBD1. CDR1 and CDR2 from the germline V gene are ENHRY and SYGVKD. After removal of 11 bases from V and 4 bases from J, the junction contained 18 bases not matched to a gene. This CDR3 comprises 16 residues. This CDR3 reads CAAGLIPDRVGTEAFF. For the CDR3, the DNA is TGTGCCGCCGGACTCATTCCGGACAGGGTTGGCACTGAAGCTTTCTTT.

The chain links TRBV20-1 to TRBJ2-5; a weak D match, TRBD1 (6 bases). Deletions cut 2 bases from V and 1 base from J, with 14 bases between. Germline CDR1 and CDR2: DFQATT and SNEGSKA (reference sequence). This CDR3 spans 15 amino acids. CDR3 sequence: CSARNYRDTQETQYF. The CDR3 region has the DNA TGCAGTGCTAGAAACTACCGGGACACCCAAGAGACCCAGTACTTC.

This clonotype was counted at least ten times. The genes are TRBV2 and TRBJ2-3; D gene unclear. Between the trimmed V and J ends, which lost 5 bases and 7 bases, there was a span of 16 bases. The CDR3 sequence is 14 residues long. The germline gives CDR1 SNHLY, CDR2 FYNNEI. CDR3 region: CASSPQASEHTQYF. The CDR3 DNA reads as TGTGCCAGCAGTCCTCAGGCCTCCGAGCATACGCAGTATTTT.

With regard to this clonotype: One junction end does not reproduce the germline sequence, and a read error may be involved. V gene TRBV20-1 combines with J gene TRBJ2-3; 10 bases align to TRBD1. CDR1 and CDR2 from the germline V gene are DFQATT and SNEGSKA (reference sequence). This CDR3 spans 14 amino acids. The CDR3 here is CNAAGTGGTDTQYF. The CDR3 region has the DNA TGCAATGCTGCCGGGACAGGGGGCACAGATACGCAGTATTTT.

The V gene is TRBV6-1, the J gene TRBJ2-7; no reliable D call. The germline V gene has CDR1 MNHNS and CDR2 SASEGT. V lost 8 bases and J 4 bases, leaving 12 bases between the germline ends. This CDR3 has 12 residues. This CDR3 is CASLAGAYEQYF. DNA for the CDR3: TGTGCCAGCTTGGCAGGAGCATACGAGCAGTACTTC.

This clonotype was recorded once. The V call is TRBV20-1, the J call TRBJ2-5; TRBD2 matches 7 bases. This CDR3 has 15 amino acids. Trimming removed 1 base from V and 0 bases from J; junction bases left unmatched: 5. Germline CDR1 DFQATT, CDR2 SNEGSKA (reference sequence). DNA of the CDR3: TGCAGTGCTAGAGCTTATACTAGCGACCAAGAGACCCAGTACTTC. Protein: CSARAYTSDQETQYF.

This clonotype showed up just a few times. The chain links TRBV15 to TRBJ2-2; D is undetermined. Looked up from germline, CDR1 is LNHNV and CDR2 is YYDKDF (reference sequence). Deletions cut 8 bases from V and 6 bases from J, with 13 bases between. The CDR3 totals 13 residues. CDR3 nucleotide sequence: TGTGCCACCTCGGGTATTGGGGCCGGGGAGCTGTTTTTT. The encoded protein is CATSGIGAGELFF.

The rearrangement links TRBV7-2 to TRBJ2-7; D is uncertain. This CDR3 has 12 amino acids. Germline CDR1 reads SGHTA; CDR2 reads FQGNSA. Trimming shortened V by 5 bases and J by 6 bases, and 11 bases separated the two germline ends. CDR3 in DNA: TGTGCCAGCAGCCACCCGGGTCTCGAGCAGTACTTC. This translates into CASSHPGLEQYF.

The chain couples TRBV4-1 to TRBJ1-5; D is unclear. The CDR3 length is 15 residues. Germline V gene lookup returns CDR1 MGHRA and CDR2 YSYEKL. The ends were cut back, 1 base at V and 3 bases at J, with 10 bases in the middle. Written as DNA, the CDR3 is TGCGCCAGCAGCCAAGGGAGGCAGTACAATCAGCCCCAGCATTTT. This sequence encodes CASSQGRQYNQPQHF.

This clonotype showed up many times. This chain connects TRBV6-1 to TRBJ2-5; 7 nucleotides match TRBD2. The CDR3 totals 14 residues. V gave up 6 bases and J gave up 5 bases; unmatched junction bases: 9. CDR1 MNHNS and CDR2 SASEGT come from the germline V gene. This CDR3 is CASRRAGSGETQYF. For the CDR3, the DNA is TGTGCCAGCAGGAGAGCGGGATCCGGCGAGACCCAGTACTTC.

There are many counts of this clonotype. The chain joins TRBV9 to TRBJ2-2; weak D call: TRBD2 (5 bases). Per germline, CDR1 SGDLS and CDR2 YYNGEE. The CDR3 loop spans 17 amino acids. V was shortened by 0 bases and J by 1 base, with 13 bases between the two germline ends. The CDR3 here is CASSVASHQKNTGELFF. The DNA for the CDR3 is TGTGCCAGCAGCGTAGCTAGCCACCAAAAGAACACCGGGGAGCTGTTTTTT.

V and J are TRBV5-1 and TRBJ2-7; 7 positions match TRBD2. V trimming: 3 bases; J trimming: 6 bases; junction bases outside the gene matches: 3. CDR1 and CDR2 (germline): SGHRS, YFSETQ. This CDR3 contains 12 residues. The CDR3 here is CASSSGLFEQYF. The CDR3 coding sequence is TGCGCCAGCAGCTCGGGACTATTCGAGCAGTACTTC.

The chain has TRBV10-3 and TRBJ2-3, with 11 positions matching TRBD1. This CDR3 region has 15 residues. J was trimmed by 2 bases and V by 7 bases; bases with no gene match: 5. The germline gives CDR1 ENHRY, CDR2 SYGVKD. Here the CDR3 DNA reads TGTGCCATCACCGGGACAGGGGGGATCACAGATACGCAGTATTTT. This encodes CAITGTGGITDTQYF.

The rearrangement links TRBV20-1 to TRBJ2-4; tentatively, D is TRBD1 or TRBD2 (5 bases each). Germline CDR1 DFQATT, CDR2 SNEGSKA (reference sequence). Trimming removed 6 bases at V and 9 bases at J, with 12 bases between. The CDR3 runs to 11 residues. As DNA, the CDR3 is TGCAGTGCCGTGAAGGGGAGCATTCAGTACTTC. Translation: CSAVKGSIQYF.

V gene TRBV9 combines with J gene TRBJ1-6, with 8 bases that match TRBD1. This CDR3 spans 15 amino acids. Losses at the gene ends were 3 bases for V and 6 bases for J; bases not matched to a gene: 5. In germline, CDR1 is SGDLS, CDR2 YYNGEE. This CDR3 is CASSEGTGSNSPLHF. DNA of the CDR3: TGTGCCAGCAGCGAGGGGACAGGTAGTAATTCACCCCTCCACTTT.

This clonotype was seen only a few times. This chain uses TRBV18 with TRBJ2-2; 7 nucleotides agree with TRBD1. Losses at the gene ends were 5 bases for V and 6 bases for J; bases not matched to a gene: 6. This CDR3 region has 14 residues. Per germline, CDR1 KGHSH and CDR2 LQKENI. CDR3 sequence (DNA): TGTGCCAGCTCAGGGACAGTCAGGCCCGGGGAGCTGTTTTTT. This sequence encodes CASSGTVRPGELFF.

This clonotype was detected only once. The chain couples TRBV7-6 to TRBJ1-2; TRBD1 is a possible D gene (6 bases). Germline CDR1 and CDR2: SGHVS and FNYEAQ. The CDR3 is 17 residues long. The V gene lost 0 bases and the J gene lost 5 bases, with 19 bases spanning the gap. The CDR3 region has the DNA TGTGCCAGCAGCTTAGCGGTTACTCACAGGGTATATTATGGCTACACCTTC. Translation: CASSLAVTHRVYYGYTF.

CDR3 residues: CASSTYRGQVEAFF. CDR3 coding DNA: TGTGCCAGTAGTACGTACAGGGGGCAGGTTGAAGCTTTCTTT. V usage is TRBV19 and J usage is TRBJ1-1, with TRBD1 matching over 9 bases. V lost 4 bases to trimming and J lost 7 bases; unmatched junction nucleotides: 7. The CDR3 covers 14 residues. Germline CDR1 is LNHDA and CDR2 is SQIVND (reference sequence).

The chain links TRBV2 to TRBJ1-5; D may be TRBD1 (5 bases). The CDR3 is made up of 15 amino acids. V lost 4 bases, J lost 3 bases, and 13 bases lay in between. CDR1 is SNHLY and CDR2 is FYNNEI in the germline V gene. The DNA for the CDR3 is TGTGCCAGCAGTGGAGGGGAGGACGTCAATCAGCCCCAGCATTTT. This codes for CASSGGEDVNQPQHF.

This chain uses TRBV29-1 with TRBJ2-7; 10 bases line up with TRBD1. Germline V gives CDR1 SQVTM, CDR2 ANQGSEA. V lost 3 bases to trimming and J lost 1 base; unmatched junction nucleotides: 3. The CDR3 has 14 amino acids. CDR3 coding DNA: TGCAGCGTTGAGAGGACAGGGGGGTCCTACGAGCAGTACTTC. Protein: CSVERTGGSYEQYF.

This clonotype occurred many times. V is TRBV24-1 and J is TRBJ1-5; tentatively, D is TRBD1 (6 bases). The CDR3 runs 15 residues. Germline-derived CDR1 and CDR2 are KGHDR and SFDVKD. V was clipped by 9 bases and J by 5 bases, with 19 bases between them. CDR3 nucleotide sequence: TGTGCCACCTCAGACTCCAGGGGAGGTGATCAGCCCCAGCATTTT. Encoded protein: CATSDSRGGDQPQHF.

This clonotype appeared a few times. The chain carries TRBV28 and TRBJ2-4; TRBD1 aligns across 8 bases. V was clipped by 4 bases and J by 7 bases; unmatched bases: 9. From germline, CDR1 is MDHEN and CDR2 SYDVKM. The CDR3 extends over 15 amino acids. This chain's CDR3 is CASSYATGAPNIQYF. DNA of the CDR3: TGTGCCAGCAGTTACGCGACAGGGGCCCCGAACATTCAGTACTTC.